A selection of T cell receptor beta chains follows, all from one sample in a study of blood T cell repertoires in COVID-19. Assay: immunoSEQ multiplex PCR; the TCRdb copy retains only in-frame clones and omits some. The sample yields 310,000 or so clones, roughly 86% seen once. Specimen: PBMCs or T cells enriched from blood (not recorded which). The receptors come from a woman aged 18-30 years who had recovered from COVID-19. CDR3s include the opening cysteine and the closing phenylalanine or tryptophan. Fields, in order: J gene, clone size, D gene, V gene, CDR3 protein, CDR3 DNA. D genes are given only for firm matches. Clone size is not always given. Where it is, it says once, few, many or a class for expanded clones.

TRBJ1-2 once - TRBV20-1 CSASGPGDGYTF TGCAGTGCTAGTGGGCCAGGGGATGGCTACACCTTC
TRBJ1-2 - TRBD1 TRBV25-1 CASSTGTGYGYTF TGTGCCAGCTCGACCGGGACAGGATATGGCTACACCTTC
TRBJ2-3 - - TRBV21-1 CASSKSLAGEGRDTQYF TGTGCCAGCAGCAAATCCCTAGCGGGAGAGGGGCGGGATACGCAGTATTTT
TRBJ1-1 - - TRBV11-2 CASKTANTEAFF TGTGCCAGTAAGACAGCGAACACTGAAGCTTTCTTT
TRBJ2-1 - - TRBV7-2 CASSFNRENEQFF TGTGCCAGCAGCTTTAACAGGGAGAATGAGCAGTTCTTC
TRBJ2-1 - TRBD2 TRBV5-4 CASSSPLAGGRTDNEQFF TGTGCCAGCAGCTCACCTCTAGCGGGGGGGCGAACGGACAATGAGCAGTTCTTC
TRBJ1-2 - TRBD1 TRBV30 CACQGASGYTF TGTGCCTGTCAGGGGGCGAGTGGCTACACCTTC
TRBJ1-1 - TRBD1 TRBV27 CASSFRTGNTEAFF TGTGCCAGCAGTTTTAGGACAGGTAACACTGAAGCTTTCTTT
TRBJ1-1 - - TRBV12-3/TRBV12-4 CASSFGQGMAFF TGTGCCAGCAGTTTTGGTCAGGGCATGGCTTTCTTT
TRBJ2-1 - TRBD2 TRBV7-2 CASSLLAGVLGEQFF TGTGCCAGCAGCTTACTAGCGGGAGTTTTGGGTGAGCAGTTCTTC
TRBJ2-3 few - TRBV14 CASSRWEADTQYF TGTGCCAGCAGCAGGTGGGAGGCAGATACGCAGTATTTT
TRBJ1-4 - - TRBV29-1 CSVVRQSNEKLFF TGCAGCGTTGTACGTCAGTCTAATGAAAAACTGTTTTTT
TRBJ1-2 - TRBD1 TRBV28 CASSQADRWAANYGYTF TGTGCCAGCAGTCAAGCGGACAGGTGGGCGGCTAACTATGGCTACACCTTC
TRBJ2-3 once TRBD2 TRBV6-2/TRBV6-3 CASSPGLAATDTQYF TGTGCCAGCAGTCCCGGACTAGCAGCCACAGATACGCAGTATTTT
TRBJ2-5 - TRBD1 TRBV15 CATSRAGTASQETQYF TGTGCCACCAGCAGAGCAGGGACAGCAAGTCAAGAGACCCAGTACTTC
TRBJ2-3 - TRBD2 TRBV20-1 CSASSRGGVTQYF TGCAGTGCTAGTTCGCGGGGGGGCGTTACGCAGTATTTT
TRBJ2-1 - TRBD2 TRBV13 CASANTVSGGAEYNEQFF TGTGCCAGCGCAAATACGGTGAGCGGGGGGGCAGAGTACAATGAGCAGTTCTTC
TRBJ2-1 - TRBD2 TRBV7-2 CASSPSGTINEQFF TGTGCCAGCAGCCCCTCCGGGACTATTAATGAGCAGTTCTTC
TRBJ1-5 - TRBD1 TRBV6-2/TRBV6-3 CASSYLLGQGNQPQHF TGTGCCAGCAGTTACCTACTCGGACAGGGGAATCAGCCCCAGCATTTT
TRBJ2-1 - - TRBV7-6 CASSLGHVLVNEQFF TGTGCCAGCAGCCTCGGACACGTCTTAGTCAATGAGCAGTTCTTC
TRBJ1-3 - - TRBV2 CASSGQYSGNTIYF TGTGCCAGCAGTGGACAGTACTCTGGAAACACCATATATTTT
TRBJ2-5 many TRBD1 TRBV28 CASSNTPGQGAGTQYF TGTGCCAGCAGTAATACACCGGGACAGGGGGCGGGGACCCAGTACTTC
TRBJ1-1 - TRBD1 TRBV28 CASDGTAQNTEAFF TGTGCCAGCGACGGGACAGCCCAGAACACTGAAGCTTTCTTT
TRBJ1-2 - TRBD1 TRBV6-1 CASSEQQGRYGYTF TGTGCCAGCAGTGAACAACAGGGGAGGTATGGCTACACCTTC
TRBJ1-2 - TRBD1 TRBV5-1 CASSTDDGTVYGYTF TGCGCCAGCAGCACCGACGACGGGACAGTCTATGGCTACACCTTC
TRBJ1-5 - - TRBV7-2 CASSPRQGNQPQHF TGTGCCAGCAGCCCCCGACAGGGCAATCAGCCCCAGCATTTT
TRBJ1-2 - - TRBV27 CASSLRGTLEGYTF TGTGCCAGCAGTTTACGGGGGACCTTAGAGGGCTACACCTTC
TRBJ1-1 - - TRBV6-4 CASSAGARTEAFF TGTGCCAGCAGTGCAGGGGCCAGAACTGAAGCTTTCTTT
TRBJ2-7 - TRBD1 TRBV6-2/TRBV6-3 CASSHPPGTGNHEQYF TGTGCCAGCAGTCACCCTCCCGGGACAGGGAATCACGAGCAGTACTTC
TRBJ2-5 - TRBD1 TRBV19 CASSPGQGEETQYF TGTGCCAGTAGTCCTGGACAGGGTGAGGAGACCCAGTACTTC
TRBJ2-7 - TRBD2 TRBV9 CASSVAAGGGYEQYF TGTGCCAGCAGCGTAGCGGCGGGGGGGGGCTACGAGCAGTACTTC
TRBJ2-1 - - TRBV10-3 CAIGALAEQFF TGTGCCATCGGGGCCTTAGCTGAGCAGTTCTTC
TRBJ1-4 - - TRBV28 CASRRDTAEKLFF TGTGCCAGCAGACGGGACACCGCTGAAAAACTGTTTTTT
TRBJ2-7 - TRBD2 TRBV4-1 CASSQDSGLAGDSYEQYF TGCGCCAGCAGCCAAGATAGTGGACTAGCGGGGGACTCCTACGAGCAGTACTTC
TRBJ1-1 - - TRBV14 CASSLIQGSAFF TGTGCCAGCAGCCTTATACAGGGTTCGGCTTTCTTT
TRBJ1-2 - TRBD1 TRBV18 CASSPGTTLGGFLGYTF TGTGCCAGCTCACCGGGGACGACATTAGGGGGCTTTCTCGGCTACACCTTC
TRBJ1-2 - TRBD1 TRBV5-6 CASSGRTGAGYTF TGTGCCAGCAGCGGACGGACAGGAGCTGGCTACACCTTC
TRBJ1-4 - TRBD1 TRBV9 CASSLRDSHNEKLFF TGTGCCAGCAGCCTAAGGGACAGCCATAATGAAAAACTGTTTTTT
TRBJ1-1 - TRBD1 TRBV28 CASSSNRGAFF TGTGCCAGCAGTTCCAACAGGGGAGCTTTCTTT
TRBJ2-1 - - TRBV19 CASSLGGGPNNEQFF TGTGCCAGTAGTCTTGGAGGAGGGCCTAACAATGAGCAGTTCTTC
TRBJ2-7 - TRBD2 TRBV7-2 CASSSLAVYYEQYF TGTGCCAGCAGCTCGCTAGCGGTTTACTACGAGCAGTACTTC
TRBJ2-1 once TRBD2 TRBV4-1 CASSLLAGPNVRQFF TGCGCCAGCAGCCTCCTAGCGGGGCCTAATGTTAGGCAGTTCTTC
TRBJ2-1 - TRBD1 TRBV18 CASSPGQEMTMSQFF TGTGCCAGCTCACCGGGACAGGAGATGACAATGAGTCAGTTCTTC